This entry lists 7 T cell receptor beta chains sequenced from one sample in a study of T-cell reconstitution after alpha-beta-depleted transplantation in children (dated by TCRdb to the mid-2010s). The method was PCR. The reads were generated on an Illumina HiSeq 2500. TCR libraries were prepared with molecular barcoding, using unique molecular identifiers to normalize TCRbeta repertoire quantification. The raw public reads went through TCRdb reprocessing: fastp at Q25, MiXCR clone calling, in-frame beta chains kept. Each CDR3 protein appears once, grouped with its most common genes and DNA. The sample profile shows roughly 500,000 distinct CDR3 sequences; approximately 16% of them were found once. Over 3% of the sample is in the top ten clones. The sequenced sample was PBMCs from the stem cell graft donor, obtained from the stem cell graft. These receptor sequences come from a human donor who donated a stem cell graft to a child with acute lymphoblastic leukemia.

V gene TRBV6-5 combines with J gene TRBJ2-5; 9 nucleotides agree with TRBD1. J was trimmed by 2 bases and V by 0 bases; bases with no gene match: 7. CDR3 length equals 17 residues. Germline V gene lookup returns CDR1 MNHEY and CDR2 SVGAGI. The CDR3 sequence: CASSYSPGTGIQETQYF. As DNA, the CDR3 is TGTGCCAGCAGTTACTCACCCGGGACAGGGATTCAAGAGACCCAGTACTTC.

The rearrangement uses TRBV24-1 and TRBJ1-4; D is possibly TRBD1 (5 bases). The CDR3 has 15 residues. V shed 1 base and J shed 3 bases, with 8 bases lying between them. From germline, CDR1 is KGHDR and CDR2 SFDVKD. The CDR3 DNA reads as TGTGCCACCAGTGATTTTGGGGACCCTAATGAAAAACTGTTTTTT. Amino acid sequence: CATSDFGDPNEKLFF.

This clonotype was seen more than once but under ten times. This chain's CDR3 is CASRSHRGQFF. CDR3 in DNA: TGTGCCAGCAGATCCCACAGGGGGCAGTTCTTC. The gene calls are TRBV12-3 or TRBV12-4 and TRBJ2-1; 7 nucleotides line up with TRBD1. J gave up 12 bases and V 6 bases, and 5 bases lay outside the gene matches. The CDR3 totals 11 residues.

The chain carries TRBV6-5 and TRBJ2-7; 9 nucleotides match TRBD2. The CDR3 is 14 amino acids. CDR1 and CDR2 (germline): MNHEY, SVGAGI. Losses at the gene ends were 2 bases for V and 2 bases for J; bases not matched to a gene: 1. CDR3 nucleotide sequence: TGTGCCAGCAGTTACCAGCGGGGGGCCTACGAGCAGTACTTC. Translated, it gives CASSYQRGAYEQYF.

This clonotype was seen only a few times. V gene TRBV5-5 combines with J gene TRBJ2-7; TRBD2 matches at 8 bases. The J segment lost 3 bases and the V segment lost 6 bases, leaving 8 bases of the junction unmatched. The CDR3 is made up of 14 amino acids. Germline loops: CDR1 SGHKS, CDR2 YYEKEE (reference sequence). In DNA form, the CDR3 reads TGTGCCAGCACGCGGGGGGACGGATACTACGAGCAGTACTTC. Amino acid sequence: CASTRGDGYYEQYF.

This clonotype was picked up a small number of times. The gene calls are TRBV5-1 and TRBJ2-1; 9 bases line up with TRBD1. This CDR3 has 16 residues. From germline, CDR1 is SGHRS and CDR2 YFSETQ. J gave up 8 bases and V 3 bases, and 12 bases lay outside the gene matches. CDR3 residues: CASSSQGAVDRYEQFF. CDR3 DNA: TGCGCCAGCAGCTCACAGGGGGCCGTAGACCGGTATGAGCAGTTCTTC.

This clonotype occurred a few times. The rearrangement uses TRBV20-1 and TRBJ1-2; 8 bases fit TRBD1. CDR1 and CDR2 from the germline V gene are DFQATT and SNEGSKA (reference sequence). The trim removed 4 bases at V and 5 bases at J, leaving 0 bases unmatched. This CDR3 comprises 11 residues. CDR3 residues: CSANRGYGYTF. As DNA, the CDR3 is TGCAGTGCTAACAGGGGGTATGGCTACACCTTC.